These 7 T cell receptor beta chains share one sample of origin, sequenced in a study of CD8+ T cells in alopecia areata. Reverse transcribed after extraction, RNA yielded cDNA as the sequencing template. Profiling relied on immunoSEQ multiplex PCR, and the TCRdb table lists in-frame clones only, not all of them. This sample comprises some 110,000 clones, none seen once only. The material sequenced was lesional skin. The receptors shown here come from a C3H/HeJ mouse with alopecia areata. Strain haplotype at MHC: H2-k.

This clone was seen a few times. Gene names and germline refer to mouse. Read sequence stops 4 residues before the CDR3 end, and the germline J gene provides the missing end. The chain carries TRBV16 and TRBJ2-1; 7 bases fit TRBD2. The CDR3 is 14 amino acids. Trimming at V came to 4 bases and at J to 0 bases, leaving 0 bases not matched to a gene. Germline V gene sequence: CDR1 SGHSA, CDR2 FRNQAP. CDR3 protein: CASSWTGNYAEQFF. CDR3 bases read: TGTGCAAGCAGCTGGACTGGTAACTATGCT. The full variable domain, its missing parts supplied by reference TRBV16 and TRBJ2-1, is NAGVIQTPRHKVTGKGQEATLWCEPISGHSAVFWYRQTIVQGLEFLTYFRNQAPIDDSGMPKERFSAQMPNQSHSTLKIQSTQPQDSAVYLCASSWTGNYAEQFFGPGTRLTVL.

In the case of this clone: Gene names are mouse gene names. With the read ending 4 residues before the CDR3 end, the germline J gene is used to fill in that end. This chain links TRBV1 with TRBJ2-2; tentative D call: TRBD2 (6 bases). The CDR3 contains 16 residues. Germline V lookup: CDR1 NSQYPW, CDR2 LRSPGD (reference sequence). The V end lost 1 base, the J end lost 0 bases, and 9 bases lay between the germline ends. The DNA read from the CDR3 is TGCACCTGCAGTGCAGCACTGGGAACAAACACCGGG. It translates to CTCSAALGTNTG. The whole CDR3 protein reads CTCSAALGTNTGQLYF.

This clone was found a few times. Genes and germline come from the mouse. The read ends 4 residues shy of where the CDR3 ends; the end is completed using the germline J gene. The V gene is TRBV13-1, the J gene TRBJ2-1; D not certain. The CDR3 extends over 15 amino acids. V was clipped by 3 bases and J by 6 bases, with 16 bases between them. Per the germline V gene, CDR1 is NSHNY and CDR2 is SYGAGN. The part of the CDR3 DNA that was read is TGTGCCAGCAGTGTCGACTCTTGGTTGGGTGCT. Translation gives CASSVDSWLGA. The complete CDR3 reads CASSVDSWLGAEQFF.

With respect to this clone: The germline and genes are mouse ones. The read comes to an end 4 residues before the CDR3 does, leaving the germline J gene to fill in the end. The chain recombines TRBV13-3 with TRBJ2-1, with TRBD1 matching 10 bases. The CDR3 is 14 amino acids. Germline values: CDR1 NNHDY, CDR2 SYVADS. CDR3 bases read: TGTGCCAGCAGCCCCGGGACAGGGGCCGCT. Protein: CASSPGTGAA. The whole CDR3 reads CASSPGTGAAEQFF.

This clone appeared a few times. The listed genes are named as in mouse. The DNA read from the CDR3 is TGTGCCAGCAGTGATCCTGGGACAACA. Translating it yields CASSDPGTT. The CDR3 reads in full as CASSDPGTTEVFF. The chain is built from TRBV13-1 and TRBJ1-1; D is possibly TRBD1 (6 bases). The CDR3 goes on 4 residues after the read ends, and that part is filled in from the germline J gene. Germline V gene lookup returns CDR1 NSHNY and CDR2 SYGAGN. The CDR3 has 13 amino acids.

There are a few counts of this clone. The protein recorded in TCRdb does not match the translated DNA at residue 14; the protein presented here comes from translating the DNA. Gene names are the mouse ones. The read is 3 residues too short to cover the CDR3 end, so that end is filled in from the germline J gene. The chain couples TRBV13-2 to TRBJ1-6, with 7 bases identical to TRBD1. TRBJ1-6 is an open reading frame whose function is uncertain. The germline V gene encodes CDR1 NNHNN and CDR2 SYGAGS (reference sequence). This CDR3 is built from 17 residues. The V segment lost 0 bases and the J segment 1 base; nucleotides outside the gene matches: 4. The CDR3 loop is CASGDAGRGSYNSPLYF. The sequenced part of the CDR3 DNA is TGTGCCAGCGGTGATGCGGGCAGGGGGTCCTATAATTCGCCC.

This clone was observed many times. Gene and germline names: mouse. The CDR3 bases that were read are TGTGCCAGCAGTGAGGAGGGGGTGTAT. This encodes CASSEEGVY. The entire CDR3 reads CASSEEGVYEQYF. The rearrangement joins TRBV13-3 to TRBJ2-7; maybe TRBD1 (6 bases). The DNA ends 4 residues before the CDR3 does, and the rest of the CDR3 is filled in from the germline J gene. The CDR3 spans 13 residues. Germline lookup yields CDR1 NNHDY and CDR2 SYVADS.